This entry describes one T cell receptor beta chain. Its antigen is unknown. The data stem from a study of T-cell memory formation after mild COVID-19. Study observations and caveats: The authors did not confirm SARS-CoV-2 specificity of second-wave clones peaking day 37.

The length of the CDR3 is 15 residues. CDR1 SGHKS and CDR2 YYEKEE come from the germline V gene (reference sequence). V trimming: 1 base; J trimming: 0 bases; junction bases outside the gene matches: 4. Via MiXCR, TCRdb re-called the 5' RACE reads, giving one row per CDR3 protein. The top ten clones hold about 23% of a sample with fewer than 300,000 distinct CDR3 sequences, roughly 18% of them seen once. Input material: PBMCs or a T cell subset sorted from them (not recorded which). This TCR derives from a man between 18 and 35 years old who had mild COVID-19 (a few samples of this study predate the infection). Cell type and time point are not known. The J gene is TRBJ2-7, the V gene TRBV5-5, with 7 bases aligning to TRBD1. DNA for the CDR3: TGTGCCAGCAGCTTGCAGGGGGTTCCCTCCTACGAGCAGTACTTC. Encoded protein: CASSLQGVPSYEQYF.